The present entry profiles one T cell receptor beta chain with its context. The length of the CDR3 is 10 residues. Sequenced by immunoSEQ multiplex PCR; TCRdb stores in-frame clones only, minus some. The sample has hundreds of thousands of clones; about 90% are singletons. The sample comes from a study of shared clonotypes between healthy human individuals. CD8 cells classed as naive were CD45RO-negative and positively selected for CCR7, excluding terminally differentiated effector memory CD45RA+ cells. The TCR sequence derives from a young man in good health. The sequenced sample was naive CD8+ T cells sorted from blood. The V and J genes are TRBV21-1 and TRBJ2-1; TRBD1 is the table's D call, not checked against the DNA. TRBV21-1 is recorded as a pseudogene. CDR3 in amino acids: CASIRLEQFF. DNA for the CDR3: TGTGCCAGCATCAGGTTGGAGCAGTTCTTC.